The sequence of this T cell receptor beta chain was determined in a study of early T cells in non-severe SARS-CoV-2 infection. Study-level information: Chains were not paired, and sequencing was done on bulk RNA from unsorted whole blood.

Points from the study as a whole: Matching against VDJdb likely underestimated virus-specific expansions, favoring anti-spike CD8.

In regard to this clonotype: No antigen is known for it.

CDR1 is SEHNR, CDR2 FQNEAQ, per germline (reference sequence). The CDR3 has 17 amino acids. The trim removed 5 bases at V and 5 bases at J, leaving 15 bases unmatched. Each single cDNA molecule received a unique molecular identifier. TCRdb reprocessed the 5' RACE reads via MiXCR and lists one record per CDR3 protein. The repertoire holds 50,000 to 55,000 distinct CDR3 sequences, with about 9.3% as singletons. This receptor was identified in an adult who was a healthcare worker with PCR-confirmed SARS-CoV-2 infection or an uninfected control (not recorded which). The sample consisted of whole blood. The chain has TRBV7-9 and TRBJ2-3, with TRBD2 matching 8 bases. The CDR3 nucleotides read TGTGCCAGCAGCCCACGGGGGGGTAGCGGGATTCAAGATACGCAGTATTTT. This sequence encodes CASSPRGGSGIQDTQYF. Looking up the rest from reference TRBV7-9 and TRBJ2-3 gives the full variable domain: DTGVSQNPRHKITKRGQNVTFRCDPISEHNRLYWYRQTLGQGPEFLTYFQNEAQLEKSRLLSDRFSAERPKGSFSTLEIQRTEQGDSAMYLCASSPRGGSGIQDTQYFGPGTRLTVL.